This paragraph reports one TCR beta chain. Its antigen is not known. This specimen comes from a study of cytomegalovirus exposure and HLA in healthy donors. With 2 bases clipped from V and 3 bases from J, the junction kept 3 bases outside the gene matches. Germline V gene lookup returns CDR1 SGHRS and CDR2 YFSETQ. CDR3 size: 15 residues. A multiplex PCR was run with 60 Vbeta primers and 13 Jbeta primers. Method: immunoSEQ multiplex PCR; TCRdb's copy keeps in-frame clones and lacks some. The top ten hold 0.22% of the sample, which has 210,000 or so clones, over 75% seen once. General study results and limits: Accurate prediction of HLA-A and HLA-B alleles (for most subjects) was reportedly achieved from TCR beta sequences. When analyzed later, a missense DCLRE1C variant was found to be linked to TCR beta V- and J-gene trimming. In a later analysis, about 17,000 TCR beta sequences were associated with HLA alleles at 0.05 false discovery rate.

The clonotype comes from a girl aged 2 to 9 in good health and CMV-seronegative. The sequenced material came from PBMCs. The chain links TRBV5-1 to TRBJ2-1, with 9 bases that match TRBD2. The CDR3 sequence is CASSLGGGDYNEQFF. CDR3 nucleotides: TGCGCCAGCAGCTTAGGCGGGGGGGACTACAATGAGCAGTTCTTC.